This T cell receptor (beta chain) is drawn from a study of blood T cell repertoires in COVID-19. Study in general: The United States, Italy and Spain provided the acute and convalescent COVID-19 samples. Sources were T cells, B-cell-depleted T cells, or PBMCs; the material itself was cDNA or gDNA.

This CDR3 comprises 14 residues. Germline V lookup: CDR1 LGHDT, CDR2 YNNKEL (reference sequence). J gave up 2 bases and V 4 bases, and 3 bases lay outside the gene matches. TCRdb's table, derived via immunoSEQ multiplex PCR, lists solely in-frame clones and lacks some. This sample has about 140,000 clones; 79% occur once, and the top ten carry approximately 3.5%. This clone was counted only a few times. The source of this sequence is a man between 60 and 70 years old with acute or convalescent COVID-19. Sequencing was carried out using peripheral blood. The chain has TRBV3-1 (or the pseudogene TRBV3-2) and TRBJ2-3, with 7 bases lining up with TRBD2. Written as DNA, the CDR3 is TGTGCCAGCAGCCGGGAGGGGCCCACAGATACGCAGTATTTT. Translated, it gives CASSREGPTDTQYF.